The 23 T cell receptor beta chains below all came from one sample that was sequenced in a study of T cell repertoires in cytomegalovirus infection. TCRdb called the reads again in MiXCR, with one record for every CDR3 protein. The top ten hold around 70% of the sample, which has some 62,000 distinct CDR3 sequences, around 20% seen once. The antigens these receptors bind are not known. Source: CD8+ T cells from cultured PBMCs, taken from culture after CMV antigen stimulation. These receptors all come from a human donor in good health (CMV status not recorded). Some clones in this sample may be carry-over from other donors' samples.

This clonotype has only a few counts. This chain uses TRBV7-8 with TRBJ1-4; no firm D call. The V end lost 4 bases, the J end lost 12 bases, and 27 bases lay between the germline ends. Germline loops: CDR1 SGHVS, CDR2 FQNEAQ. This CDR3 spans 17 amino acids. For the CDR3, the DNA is TGTGCCAGCAGCTCCATAGGAACGTGGGTCGTTTTGCAGGAACTGTTTTTT. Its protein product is CASSSIGTWVVLQELFF.

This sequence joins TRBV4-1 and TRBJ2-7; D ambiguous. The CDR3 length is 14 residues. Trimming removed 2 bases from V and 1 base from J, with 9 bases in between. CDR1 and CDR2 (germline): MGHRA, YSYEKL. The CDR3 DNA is TGCGCCAGCAGCCAATCGGACGGATCCTACGAGCAGTACTTC. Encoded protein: CASSQSDGSYEQYF.

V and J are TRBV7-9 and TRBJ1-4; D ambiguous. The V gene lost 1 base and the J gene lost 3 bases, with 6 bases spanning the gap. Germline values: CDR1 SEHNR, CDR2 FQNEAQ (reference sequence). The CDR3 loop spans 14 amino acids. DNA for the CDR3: TGTGCCAGCAGCTTAGGAGGTGCTAATGAAAAACTGTTTTTT. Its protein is CASSLGGANEKLFF.

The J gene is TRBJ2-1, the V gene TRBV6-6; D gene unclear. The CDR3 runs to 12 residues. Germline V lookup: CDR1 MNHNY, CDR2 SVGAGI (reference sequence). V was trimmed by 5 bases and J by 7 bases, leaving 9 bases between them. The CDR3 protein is CASSLLGNEQFF. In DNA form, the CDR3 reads TGTGCCAGCAGTCTTCTTGGGAATGAGCAGTTCTTC.

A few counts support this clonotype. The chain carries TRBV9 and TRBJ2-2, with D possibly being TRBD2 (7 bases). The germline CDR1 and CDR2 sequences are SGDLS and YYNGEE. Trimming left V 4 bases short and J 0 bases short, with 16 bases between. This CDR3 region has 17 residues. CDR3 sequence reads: CASSLLRGGPNTGELFF. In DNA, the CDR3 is TGTGCCAGCAGCTTATTAAGGGGGGGCCCGAACACCGGGGAGCTGTTTTTT.

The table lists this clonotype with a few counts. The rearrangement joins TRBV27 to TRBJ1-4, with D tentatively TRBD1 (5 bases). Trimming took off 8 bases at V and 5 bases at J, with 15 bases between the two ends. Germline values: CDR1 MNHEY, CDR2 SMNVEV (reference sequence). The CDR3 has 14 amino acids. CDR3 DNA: TGTGCCAGCCGGCCCGGGACGGAAAATGAAAAACTGTTTTTT. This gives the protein CASRPGTENEKLFF.

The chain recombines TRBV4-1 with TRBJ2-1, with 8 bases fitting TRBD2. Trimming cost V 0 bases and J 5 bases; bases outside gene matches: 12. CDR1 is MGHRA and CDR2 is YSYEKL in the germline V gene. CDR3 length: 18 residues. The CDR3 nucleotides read TGCGCCAGCAGCCAAGAGGCAGCGGGGGTCTATGGGGACAATGAGCAGTTCTTC. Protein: CASSQEAAGVYGDNEQFF.

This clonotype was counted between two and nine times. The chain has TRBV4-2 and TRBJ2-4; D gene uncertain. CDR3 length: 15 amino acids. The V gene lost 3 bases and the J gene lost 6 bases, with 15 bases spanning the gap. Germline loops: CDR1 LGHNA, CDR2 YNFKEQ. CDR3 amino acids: CASSQKAERLNIQYF. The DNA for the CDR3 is TGTGCCAGCAGCCAGAAGGCAGAAAGATTAAACATTCAGTACTTC.

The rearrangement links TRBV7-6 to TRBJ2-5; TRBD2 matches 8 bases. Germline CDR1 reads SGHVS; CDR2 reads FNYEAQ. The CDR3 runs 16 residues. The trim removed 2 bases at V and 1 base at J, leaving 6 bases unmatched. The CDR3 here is CASSLKAGESQETQYF. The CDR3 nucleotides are TGTGCCAGCAGCTTAAAAGCGGGGGAGAGCCAAGAGACCCAGTACTTC.

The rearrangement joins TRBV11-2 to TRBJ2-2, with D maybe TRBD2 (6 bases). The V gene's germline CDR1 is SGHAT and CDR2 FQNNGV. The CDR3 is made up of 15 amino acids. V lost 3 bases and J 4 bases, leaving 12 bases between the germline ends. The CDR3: CASSLEEGGTGELFF. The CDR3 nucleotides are TGTGCCAGCAGCTTGGAGGAGGGAGGCACCGGGGAGCTGTTTTTT. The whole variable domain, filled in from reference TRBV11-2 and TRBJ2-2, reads EAGVAQSPRYKIIEKRQSVAFWCNPISGHATLYWYQQILGQGPKLLIQFQNNGVVDDSQLPKDRFSAERLKGVDSTLKIQPAKLEDSAVYLCASSLEEGGTGELFFGEGSRLTVL.

The DNA for the CDR3 is TGTGCCAGCAGCTTAGCCCCGGGAGGGACTCGGGAGGGCTACACCTTC. Translating gives CASSLAPGGTREGYTF. This sequence joins TRBV7-6 and TRBJ1-2; D perhaps matches TRBD1 (5 bases). V lost 0 bases, J lost 8 bases, and 19 bases lay in between. Germline V gives CDR1 SGHVS, CDR2 FNYEAQ. The CDR3 runs 16 residues.

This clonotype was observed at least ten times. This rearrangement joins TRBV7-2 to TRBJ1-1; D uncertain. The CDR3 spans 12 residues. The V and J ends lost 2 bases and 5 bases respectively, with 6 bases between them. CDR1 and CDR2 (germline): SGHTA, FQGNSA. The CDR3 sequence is CASSLWETEAFF. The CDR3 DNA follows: TGTGCCAGCAGCTTATGGGAAACTGAAGCTTTCTTT.

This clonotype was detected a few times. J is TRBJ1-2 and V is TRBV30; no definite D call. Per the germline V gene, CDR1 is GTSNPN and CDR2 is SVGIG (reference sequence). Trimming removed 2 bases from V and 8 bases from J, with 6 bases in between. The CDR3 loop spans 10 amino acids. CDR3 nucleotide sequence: TGTGCCTGGAGTACCCGAGGCTACACCTTC. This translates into CAWSTRGYTF.

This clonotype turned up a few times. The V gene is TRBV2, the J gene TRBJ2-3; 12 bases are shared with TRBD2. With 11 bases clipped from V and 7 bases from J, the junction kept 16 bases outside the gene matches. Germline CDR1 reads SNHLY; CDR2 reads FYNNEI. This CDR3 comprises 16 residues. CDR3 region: CAEIGERTSGANTQYF. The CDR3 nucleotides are TGTGCCGAAATTGGAGAGCGGACTAGCGGGGCGAATACGCAGTATTTT.

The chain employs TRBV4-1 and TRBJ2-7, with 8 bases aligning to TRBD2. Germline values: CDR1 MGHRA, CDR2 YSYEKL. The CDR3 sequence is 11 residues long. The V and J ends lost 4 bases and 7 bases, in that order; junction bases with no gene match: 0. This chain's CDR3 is CASSPGGEQYF. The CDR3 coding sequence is TGCGCCAGCAGCCCGGGGGGGGAGCAGTACTTC.

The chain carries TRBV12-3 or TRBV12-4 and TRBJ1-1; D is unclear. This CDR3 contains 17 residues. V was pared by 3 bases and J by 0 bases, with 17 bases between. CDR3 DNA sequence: TGTGCCAGCAGTTTGGTTGCGCTGACCGCGATGAACACTGAAGCTTTCTTT. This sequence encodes CASSLVALTAMNTEAFF.

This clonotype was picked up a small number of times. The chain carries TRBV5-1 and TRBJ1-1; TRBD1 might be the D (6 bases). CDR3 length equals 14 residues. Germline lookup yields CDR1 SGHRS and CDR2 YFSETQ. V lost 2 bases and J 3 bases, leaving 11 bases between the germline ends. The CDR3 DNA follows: TGCGCCAGCAGCTTCTCAGGGGCGGACACTGAAGCTTTCTTT. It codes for CASSFSGADTEAFF.

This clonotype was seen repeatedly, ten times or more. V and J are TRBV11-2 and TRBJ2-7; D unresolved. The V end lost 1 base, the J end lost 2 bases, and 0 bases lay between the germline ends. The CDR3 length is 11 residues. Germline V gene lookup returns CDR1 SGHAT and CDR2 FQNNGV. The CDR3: CASSLAYEQYF. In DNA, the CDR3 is TGTGCCAGCAGCTTAGCCTACGAGCAGTACTTC.

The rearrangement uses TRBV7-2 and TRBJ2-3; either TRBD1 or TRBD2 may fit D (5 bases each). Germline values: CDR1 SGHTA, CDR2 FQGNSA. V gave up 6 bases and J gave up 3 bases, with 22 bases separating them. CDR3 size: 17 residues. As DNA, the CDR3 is TGTGCCAGCAGTACCGGAACAGGCCGGGGATTAACAGATACGCAGTATTTT. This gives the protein CASSTGTGRGLTDTQYF.

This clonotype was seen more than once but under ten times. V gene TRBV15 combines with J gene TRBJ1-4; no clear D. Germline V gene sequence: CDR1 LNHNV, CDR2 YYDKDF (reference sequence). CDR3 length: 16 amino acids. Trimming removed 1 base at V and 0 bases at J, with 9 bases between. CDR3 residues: CATSRVSGATNEKLFF. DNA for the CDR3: TGTGCCACCAGCAGAGTCTCAGGTGCAACTAATGAAAAACTGTTTTTT.

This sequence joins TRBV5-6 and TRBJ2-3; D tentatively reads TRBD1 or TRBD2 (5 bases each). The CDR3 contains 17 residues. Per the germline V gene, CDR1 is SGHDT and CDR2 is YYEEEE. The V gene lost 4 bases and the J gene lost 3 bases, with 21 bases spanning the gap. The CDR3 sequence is CASSPWGGQSLTDTQYF. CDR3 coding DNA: TGTGCCAGCAGCCCCTGGGGCGGGCAATCCCTGACAGATACGCAGTATTTT.

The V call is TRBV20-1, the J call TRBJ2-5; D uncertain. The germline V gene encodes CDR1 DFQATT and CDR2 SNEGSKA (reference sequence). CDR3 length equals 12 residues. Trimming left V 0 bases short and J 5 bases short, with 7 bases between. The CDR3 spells CSARDRVETQYF. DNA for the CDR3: TGCAGTGCTAGAGATAGGGTGGAGACCCAGTACTTC.

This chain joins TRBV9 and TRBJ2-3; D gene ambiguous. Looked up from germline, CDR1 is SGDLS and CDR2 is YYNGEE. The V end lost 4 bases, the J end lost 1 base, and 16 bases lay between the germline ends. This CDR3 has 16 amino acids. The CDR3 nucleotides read TGTGCCAGCAGCCCAATGGAATCGTATGGCACAGATACGCAGTATTTT. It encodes CASSPMESYGTDTQYF.